The clone carrying this T cell receptor beta chain has ten or more counts. Antigen unknown. This record comes from a study of early T cells in non-severe SARS-CoV-2 infection. Study background: The study sequenced bulk RNA from unsorted whole blood, with chains unpaired. General study findings and limits: Missing private and CD4 specificities, VDJdb matching favored anti-spike CD8 responses.

The germline V gene encodes CDR1 LGHNA and CDR2 YSLEER. There are 14 residues in the CDR3. V was shortened by 4 bases and J by 0 bases, with 7 bases between the two germline ends. Molecules of cDNA were individually given unique molecular identifiers that were attached to them. TCRdb passed the 5' RACE reads through MiXCR, listing each CDR3 protein once. The table records 50,000 to 60,000 distinct CDR3 sequences, under 8% of them present only once. This TCR was sampled from an adult who was a healthcare worker with PCR-confirmed SARS-CoV-2 infection or an uninfected control (not recorded which). The chain recombines TRBV4-3 with TRBJ1-5, with D hard to call. Here the sequenced sample was whole blood, taken at baseline. The DNA for the CDR3 is TGCGCCAGCAGCCTTCGGTATAGCAATCAGCCCCAGCATTTT. Translated: CASSLRYSNQPQHF.